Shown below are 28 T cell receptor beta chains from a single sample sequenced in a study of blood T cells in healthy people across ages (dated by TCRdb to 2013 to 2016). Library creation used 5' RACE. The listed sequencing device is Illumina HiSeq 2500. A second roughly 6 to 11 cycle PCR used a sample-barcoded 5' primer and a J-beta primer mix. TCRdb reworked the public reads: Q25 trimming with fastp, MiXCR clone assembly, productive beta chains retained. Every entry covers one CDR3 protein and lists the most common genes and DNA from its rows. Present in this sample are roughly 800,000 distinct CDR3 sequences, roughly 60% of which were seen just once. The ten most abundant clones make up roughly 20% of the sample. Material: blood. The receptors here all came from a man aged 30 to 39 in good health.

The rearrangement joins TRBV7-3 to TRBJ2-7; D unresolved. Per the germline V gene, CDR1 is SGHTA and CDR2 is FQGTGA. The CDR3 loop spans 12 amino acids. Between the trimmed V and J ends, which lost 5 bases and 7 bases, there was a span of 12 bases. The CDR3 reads CASSPGGPEQYF. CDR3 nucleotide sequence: TGTGCCAGCAGCCCCGGTGGGCCGGAGCAGTACTTC.

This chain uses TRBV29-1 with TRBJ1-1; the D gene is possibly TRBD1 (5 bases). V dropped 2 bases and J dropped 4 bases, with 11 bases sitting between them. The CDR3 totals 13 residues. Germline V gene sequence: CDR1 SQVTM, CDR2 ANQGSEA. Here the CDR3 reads CSVEKGQSTEAFF. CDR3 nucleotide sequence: TGCAGCGTTGAAAAGGGGCAGAGCACTGAAGCTTTCTTT.

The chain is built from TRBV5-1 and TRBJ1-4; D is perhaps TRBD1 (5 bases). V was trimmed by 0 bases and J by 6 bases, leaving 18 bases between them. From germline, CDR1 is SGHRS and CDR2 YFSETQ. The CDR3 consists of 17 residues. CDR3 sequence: CASSLEDITSPDEKLFF. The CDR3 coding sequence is TGCGCCAGCAGCTTGGAGGACATAACATCCCCAGATGAAAAACTGTTTTTT.

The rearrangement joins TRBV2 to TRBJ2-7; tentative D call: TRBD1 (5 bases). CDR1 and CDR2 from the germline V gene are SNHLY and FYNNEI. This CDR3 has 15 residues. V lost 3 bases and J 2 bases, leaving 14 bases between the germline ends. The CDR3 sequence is CASSDVVDNPYEQYF. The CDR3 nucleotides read TGTGCCAGCAGTGACGTAGTGGACAACCCCTACGAGCAGTACTTC.

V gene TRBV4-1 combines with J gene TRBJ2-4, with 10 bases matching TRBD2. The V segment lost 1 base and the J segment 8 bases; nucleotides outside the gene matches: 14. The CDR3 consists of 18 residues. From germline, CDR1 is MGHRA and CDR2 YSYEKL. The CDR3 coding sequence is TGCGCCAGCAGCCAAGGCAGGGCTAGCGGGGGATGGTCTGACATTCAGTACTTC. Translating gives CASSQGRASGGWSDIQYF.

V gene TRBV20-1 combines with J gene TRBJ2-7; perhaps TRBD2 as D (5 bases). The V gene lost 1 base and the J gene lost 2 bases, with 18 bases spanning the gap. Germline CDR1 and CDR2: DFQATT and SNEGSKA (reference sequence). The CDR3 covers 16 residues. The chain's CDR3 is CSARGGLLATTYEQYF. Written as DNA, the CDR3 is TGCAGTGCTAGAGGCGGACTCCTCGCCACAACCTACGAGCAGTACTTC.

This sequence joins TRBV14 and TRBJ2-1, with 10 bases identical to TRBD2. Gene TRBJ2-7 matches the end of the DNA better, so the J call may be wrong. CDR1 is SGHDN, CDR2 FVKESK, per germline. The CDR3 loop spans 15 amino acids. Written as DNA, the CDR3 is TGTGCCAGCAGCTACGGACTAGCGGTTTACAATGAGCAGTACTTC. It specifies CASSYGLAVYNEQYF.

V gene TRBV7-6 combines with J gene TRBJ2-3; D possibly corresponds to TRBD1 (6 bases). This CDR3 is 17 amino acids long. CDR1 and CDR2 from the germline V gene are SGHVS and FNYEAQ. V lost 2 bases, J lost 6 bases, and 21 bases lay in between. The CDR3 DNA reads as TGTGCCAGCAGCTTATGGGGGCGCGGACCCGTAGTTGATACGCAGTATTTT. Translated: CASSLWGRGPVVDTQYF.

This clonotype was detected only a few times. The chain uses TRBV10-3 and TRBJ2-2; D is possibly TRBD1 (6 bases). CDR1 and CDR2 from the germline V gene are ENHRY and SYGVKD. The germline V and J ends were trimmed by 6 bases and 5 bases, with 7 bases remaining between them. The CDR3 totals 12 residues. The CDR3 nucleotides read TGTGCCATCAGCCAGGGGACCGGGGAGCTGTTTTTT. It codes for CAISQGTGELFF.

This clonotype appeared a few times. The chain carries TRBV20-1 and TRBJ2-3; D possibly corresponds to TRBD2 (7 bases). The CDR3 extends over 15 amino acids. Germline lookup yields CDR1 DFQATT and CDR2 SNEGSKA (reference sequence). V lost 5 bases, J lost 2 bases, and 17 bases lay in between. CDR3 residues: CSAWGGASFTDTQYF. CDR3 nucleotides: TGCAGTGCTTGGGGGGGGGCCAGCTTCACAGATACGCAGTATTTT.

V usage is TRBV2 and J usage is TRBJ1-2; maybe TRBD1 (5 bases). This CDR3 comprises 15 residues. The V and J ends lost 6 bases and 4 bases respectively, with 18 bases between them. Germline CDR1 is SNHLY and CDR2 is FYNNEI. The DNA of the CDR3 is TGTGCCAGCAGCGATGGGGCCGGGACCTTCTATGGCTACACCTTC. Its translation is CASSDGAGTFYGYTF.

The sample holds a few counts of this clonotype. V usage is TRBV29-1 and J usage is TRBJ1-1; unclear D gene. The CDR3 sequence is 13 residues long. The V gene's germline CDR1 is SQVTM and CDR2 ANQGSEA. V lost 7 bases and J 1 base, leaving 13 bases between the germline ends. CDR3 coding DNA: TGCAGCGGGTATTACGCCACGAACACTGAAGCTTTCTTT. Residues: CSGYYATNTEAFF. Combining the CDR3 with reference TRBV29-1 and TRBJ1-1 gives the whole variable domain SAVISQKPSRDICQRGTSLTIQCQVDSQVTMMFWYRQQPGQSLTLIATANQGSEATYESGFVIDKFPISRPNLTFSTLTVSNMSPEDSSIYLCSGYYATNTEAFFGQGTRLTVV.

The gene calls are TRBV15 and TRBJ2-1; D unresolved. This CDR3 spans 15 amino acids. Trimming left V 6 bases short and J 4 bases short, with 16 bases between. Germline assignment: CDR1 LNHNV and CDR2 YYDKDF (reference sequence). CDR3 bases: TGTGCCACCAGGGAATACGCCTCATTTTACAATGAGCAGTTCTTC. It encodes CATREYASFYNEQFF.

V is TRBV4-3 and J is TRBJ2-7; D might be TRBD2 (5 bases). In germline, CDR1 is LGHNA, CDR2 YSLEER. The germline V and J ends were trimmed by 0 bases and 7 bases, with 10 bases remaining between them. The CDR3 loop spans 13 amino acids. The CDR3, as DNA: TGCGCCAGCAGCCAAGAGACTACCAATGAGCAGTACTTC. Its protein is CASSQETTNEQYF.

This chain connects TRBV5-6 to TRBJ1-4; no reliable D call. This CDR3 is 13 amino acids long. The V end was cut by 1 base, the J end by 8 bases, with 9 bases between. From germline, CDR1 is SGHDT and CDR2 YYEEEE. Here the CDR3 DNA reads TGTGCCAGCAGCTTGATTCTGGAGGAAAAACTGTTTTTT. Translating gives CASSLILEEKLFF.

The CDR3 sequence is CASSQDRQSGREQFF. The CDR3 nucleotides read TGTGCCAGCAGCCAAGATAGGCAGTCGGGGCGTGAGCAGTTCTTC. The rearrangement joins TRBV4-2 to TRBJ2-1; D assignment may be TRBD1 or TRBD2 (5 bases each). The V end lost 0 bases, the J end lost 9 bases, and 15 bases lay between the germline ends. The CDR3 is 15 amino acids. Germline loops: CDR1 LGHNA, CDR2 YNFKEQ.

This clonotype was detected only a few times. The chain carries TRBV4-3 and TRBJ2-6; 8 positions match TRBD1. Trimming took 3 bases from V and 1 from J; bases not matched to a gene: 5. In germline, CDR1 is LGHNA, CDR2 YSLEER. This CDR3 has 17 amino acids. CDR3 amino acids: CASSQGGQGSGANVLTF. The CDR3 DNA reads TGCGCCAGCAGCCAGGGCGGACAGGGATCTGGGGCCAACGTCCTGACTTTC.

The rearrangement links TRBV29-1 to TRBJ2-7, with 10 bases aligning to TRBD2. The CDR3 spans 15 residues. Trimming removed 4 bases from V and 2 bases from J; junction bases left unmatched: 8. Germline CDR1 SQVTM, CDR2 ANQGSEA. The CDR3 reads CSVGIGLAVTYEQYF. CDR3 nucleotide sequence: TGCAGCGTTGGTATTGGACTAGCGGTTACCTACGAGCAGTACTTC.

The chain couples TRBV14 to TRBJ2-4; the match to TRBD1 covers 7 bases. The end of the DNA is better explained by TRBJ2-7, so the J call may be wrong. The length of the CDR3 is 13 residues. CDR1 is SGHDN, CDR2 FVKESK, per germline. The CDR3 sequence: CASSLVEGAEQYF. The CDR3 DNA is TGTGCCAGCAGCCTAGTTGAGGGGGCCGAGCAGTACTTC.

CDR3 protein: CASSDVWDSTYNEQFF. CDR3 coding DNA: TGTGCCAGCAGTGACGTTTGGGACTCTACTTACAATGAGCAGTTCTTC. This chain joins TRBV5-6 and TRBJ2-1; D might be TRBD2 (6 bases). The germline V and J ends were trimmed by 5 bases and 4 bases, with 19 bases remaining between them. The CDR3 is made up of 16 amino acids. Looked up from germline, CDR1 is SGHDT and CDR2 is YYEEEE.

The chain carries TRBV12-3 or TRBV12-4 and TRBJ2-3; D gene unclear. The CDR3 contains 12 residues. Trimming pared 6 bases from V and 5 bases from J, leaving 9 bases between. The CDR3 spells CASRFRGDTQYF. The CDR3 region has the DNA TGTGCCAGCAGATTTAGAGGAGATACGCAGTATTTT.

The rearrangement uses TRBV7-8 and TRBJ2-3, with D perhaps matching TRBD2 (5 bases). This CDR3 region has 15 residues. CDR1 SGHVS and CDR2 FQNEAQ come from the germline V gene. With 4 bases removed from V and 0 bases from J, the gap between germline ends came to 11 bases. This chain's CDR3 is CASSSVRTSTDTQYF. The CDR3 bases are TGTGCCAGCAGCTCTGTTCGGACTAGCACAGATACGCAGTATTTT.

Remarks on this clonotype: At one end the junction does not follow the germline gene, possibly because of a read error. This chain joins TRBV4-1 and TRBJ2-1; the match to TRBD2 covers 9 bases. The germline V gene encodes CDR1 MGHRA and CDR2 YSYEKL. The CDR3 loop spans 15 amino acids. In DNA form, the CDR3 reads TGCGCCAGCAGACAAGGGACTAGCTTACAGGATGAGCAGTTCTTC. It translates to CASRQGTSLQDEQFF.

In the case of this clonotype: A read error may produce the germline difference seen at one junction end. As DNA, the CDR3 is TGCGCCAGCAATGTTCCGGGACTAGCGGGGGGGAACTCCTACAATGAGCAGTTTTTC. Translation: CASNVPGLAGGNSYNEQFF. V and J are TRBV5-1 and TRBJ2-1; TRBD2 agrees at 16 bases. Germline V gene sequence: CDR1 SGHRS, CDR2 YFSETQ. The CDR3 covers 19 residues.

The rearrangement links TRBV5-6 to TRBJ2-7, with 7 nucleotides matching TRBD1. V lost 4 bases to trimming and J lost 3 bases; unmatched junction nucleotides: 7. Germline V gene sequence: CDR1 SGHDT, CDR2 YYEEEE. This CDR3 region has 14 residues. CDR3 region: CASSVRDSYYEQYF. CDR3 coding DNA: TGTGCCAGCAGCGTCCGGGACAGCTACTACGAGCAGTACTTC.

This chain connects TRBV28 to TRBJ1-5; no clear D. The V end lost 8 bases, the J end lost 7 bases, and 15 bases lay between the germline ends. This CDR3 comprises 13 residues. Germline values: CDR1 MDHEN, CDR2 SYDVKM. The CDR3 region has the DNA TGTGCCAGCCGGGTGGAGTTAGGGCAGCCCCAGCATTTT. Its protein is CASRVELGQPQHF.

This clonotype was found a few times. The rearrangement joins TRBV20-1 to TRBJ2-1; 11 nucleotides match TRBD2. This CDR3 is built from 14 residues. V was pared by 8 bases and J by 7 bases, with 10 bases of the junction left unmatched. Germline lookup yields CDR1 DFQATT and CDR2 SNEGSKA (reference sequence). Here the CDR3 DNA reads TGCAGTACCCTAGCGGGAGGTTCCACGAATGAGCAGTTCTTC. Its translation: CSTLAGGSTNEQFF.

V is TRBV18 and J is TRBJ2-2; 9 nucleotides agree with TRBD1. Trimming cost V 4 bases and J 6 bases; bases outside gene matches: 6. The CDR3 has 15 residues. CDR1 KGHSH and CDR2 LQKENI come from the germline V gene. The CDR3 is CASSLRQGDPGELFF. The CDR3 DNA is TGTGCCAGCTCACTTCGACAGGGGGATCCCGGGGAGCTGTTTTTT.